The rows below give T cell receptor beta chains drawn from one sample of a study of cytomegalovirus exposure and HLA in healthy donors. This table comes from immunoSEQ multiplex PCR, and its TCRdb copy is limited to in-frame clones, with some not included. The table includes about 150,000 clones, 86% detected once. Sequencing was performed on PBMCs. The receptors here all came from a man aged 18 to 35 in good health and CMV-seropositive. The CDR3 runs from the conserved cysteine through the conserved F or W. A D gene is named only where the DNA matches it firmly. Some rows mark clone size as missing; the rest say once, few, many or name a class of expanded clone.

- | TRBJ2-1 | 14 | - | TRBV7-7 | TGTGCCAGCAGCTTAGGCGACATCTACAATGAGCAGTTCTTC | CASSLGDIYNEQFF
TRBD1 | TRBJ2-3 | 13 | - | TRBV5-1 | TGCGCCAGCAGCCCGACAGGGACAGATACGCAGTATTTT | CASSPTGTDTQYF
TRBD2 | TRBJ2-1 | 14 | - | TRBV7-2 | TGTGCCAGCAGCTTCGGGGGGACTAGCGACGAGCAGTTCTTC | CASSFGGTSDEQFF
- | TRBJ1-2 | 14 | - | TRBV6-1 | TGTGCCAGCAGTGTGGAGGGGGGGAGCTTACTCTACACCTTC | CASSVEGGSLLYTF
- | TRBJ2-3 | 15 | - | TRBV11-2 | TGTGCCAGCAGCTTAAGAGCGTCGGGCACAGATACGCAGTATTTT | CASSLRASGTDTQYF
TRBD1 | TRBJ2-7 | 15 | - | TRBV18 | TGTGCCAGCTCACTTAATTCCGTGACAGGGCCTGGGCAGTACTTC | CASSLNSVTGPGQYF
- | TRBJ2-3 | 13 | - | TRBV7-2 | TGTGCCAGCAGCTCCTGGCGCACAGATACGCAGTATTTT | CASSSWRTDTQYF
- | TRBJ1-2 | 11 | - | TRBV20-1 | TGCAGTGCCCGAACGGGCTATGGCTACACCTTC | CSARTGYGYTF
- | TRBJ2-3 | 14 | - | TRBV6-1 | TGTGCCAGCAGTGAATATAGTGTCACAGATACGCAGTATTTT | CASSEYSVTDTQYF
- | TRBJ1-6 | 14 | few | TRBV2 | TGTGCCAGCAGGGGACACTTAACCAATTCACCCCTCCACTTT | CASRGHLTNSPLHF
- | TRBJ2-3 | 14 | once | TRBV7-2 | TGTGCCAGCAGCCCCTCCTTAATCACAGATACGCAGTATTTT | CASSPSLITDTQYF
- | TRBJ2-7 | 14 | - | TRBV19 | TGTGCCAGTAGTATCTTGAGTACAGGCGGCGAGCAGTACTTC | CASSILSTGGEQYF
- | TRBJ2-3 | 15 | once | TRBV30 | TGTGCCTGGAGTAGGGGGCAGCGGGAGACAGATACGCAGTATTTT | CAWSRGQRETDTQYF
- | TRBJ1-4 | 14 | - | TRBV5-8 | TGTGCCAGCAGCTACGGACAGTTTAATGAAAAACTGTTTTTT | CASSYGQFNEKLFF
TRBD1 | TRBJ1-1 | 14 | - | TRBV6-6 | TGTGCCAGCAGCCAACAGGGGGCGCAAACTGAAGCTTTCTTT | CASSQQGAQTEAFF
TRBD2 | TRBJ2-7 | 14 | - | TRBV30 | TGTGCCTGGACCGGGACTAGCGGGGGGCGCACGCAGTACTTC | CAWTGTSGGRTQYF
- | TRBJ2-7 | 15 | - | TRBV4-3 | TGCGCCAGCAGCCAAGCCAGGGCAGCTACAGTCGAGCAGTACTTC | CASSQARAATVEQYF
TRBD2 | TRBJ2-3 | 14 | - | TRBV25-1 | TGTGCCAGCAGTGAGGGGCGGGAGGCAGATACGCAGTATTTT | CASSEGREADTQYF
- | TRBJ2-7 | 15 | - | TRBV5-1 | TGCGCCAGCAGCTTGGCCTGGGGCCAGAATTACGAGCAGTACTTC | CASSLAWGQNYEQYF
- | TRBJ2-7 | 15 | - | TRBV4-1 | TGCGCCAGCAGCTTCCAGGGGGCGGGGGCCTACGAGCAGTACTTC | CASSFQGAGAYEQYF
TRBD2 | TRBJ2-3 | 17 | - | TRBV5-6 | TGTGCCAGCAGCCCGGCGTTGACTAGCGGGAGCCCAGATACGCAGTATTTT | CASSPALTSGSPDTQYF
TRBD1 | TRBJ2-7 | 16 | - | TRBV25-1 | TGTGCCAGCAGTGAGGGAGCAGGGGGCAGGTTGTACGAGCAGTACTTC | CASSEGAGGRLYEQYF
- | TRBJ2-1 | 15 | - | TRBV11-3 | TGTGCCAGCAGCTTAGCAGCGGGCCTCTACAATGAGCAGTTCTTC | CASSLAAGLYNEQFF
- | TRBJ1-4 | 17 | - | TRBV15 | TGTGCCACCAGCAGAGATCTTGGGGCCGCTACTAATGAAAAACTGTTTTTT | CATSRDLGAATNEKLFF
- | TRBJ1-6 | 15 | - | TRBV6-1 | TGTGCCAGCAGAGAAACAGGGTTCTATAATTCACCCCTCCACTTT | CASRETGFYNSPLHF
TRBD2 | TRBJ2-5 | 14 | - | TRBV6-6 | TGTGCCAGCAGTTCAGCGGGAGGAGGAGAGACCCAGTACTTC | CASSSAGGGETQYF
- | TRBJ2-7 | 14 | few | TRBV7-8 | TGTGCCAGCAGCTTAGGGGCAGGGGCCTACGAGCAGTACTTC | CASSLGAGAYEQYF
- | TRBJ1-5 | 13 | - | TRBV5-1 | TGCGCCAGCAGCTTCGGCGGAGATCAGCCCCAGCATTTT | CASSFGGDQPQHF
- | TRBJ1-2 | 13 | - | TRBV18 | TGTGCCAGCTCACCAAGGGAGGACTATGGCTACACCTTC | CASSPREDYGYTF
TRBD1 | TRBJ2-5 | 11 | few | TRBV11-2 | TGCCCTCAGGGGGACAGGGCCCCCCAGTACTTC | CPQGDRAPQYF
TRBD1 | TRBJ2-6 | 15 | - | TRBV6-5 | TGTGCCAATGACAGGGACCCTCCTGGGGCCAACGTCCTGACTTTC | CANDRDPPGANVLTF
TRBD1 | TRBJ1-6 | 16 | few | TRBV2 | TGTGCCAGCAGCGAAACAGACAGGGCTCGGAGGTCACCCCTCCACTTT | CASSETDRARRSPLHF
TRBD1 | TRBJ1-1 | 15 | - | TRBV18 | TGTGCCAGCTCACCAGGGACAGGGCTGAACACTGAAGCTTTCTTT | CASSPGTGLNTEAFF
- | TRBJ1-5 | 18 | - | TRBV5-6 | TGTGCCAGCAGCTTGGGAAACAGGGTAGGTGACGGCAATCAGCCCCAGCATTTT | CASSLGNRVGDGNQPQHF
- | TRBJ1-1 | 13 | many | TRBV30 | TGTGCCTGGAGTGAGGCAGGGCACACTGAAGCTTTCTTT | CAWSEAGHTEAFF
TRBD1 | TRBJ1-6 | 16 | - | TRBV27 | TGTGCCAGCAGTCCACGACAGGGTTCCTATAATTCACCCCTCCACTTT | CASSPRQGSYNSPLHF
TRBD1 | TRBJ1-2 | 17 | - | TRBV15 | TGTGCCACCAGCCTCGGACAGGGGGCGCATGGGGGCTATGGCTACACCTTC | CATSLGQGAHGGYGYTF
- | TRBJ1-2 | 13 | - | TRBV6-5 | TGTGCCAGCAGTTATAGGGGAGGCTATGGCTACACCTTC | CASSYRGGYGYTF
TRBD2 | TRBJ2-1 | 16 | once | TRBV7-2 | TGTGCCAGCAGCCAGAGGGCTAGCGGGAGGACCCATGAGCAGTTCTTC | CASSQRASGRTHEQFF
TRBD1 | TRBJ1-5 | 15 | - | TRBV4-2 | TGTGCCAGCAGCCAATCGGGGACAGGGACTCAGCCCCAGCATTTT | CASSQSGTGTQPQHF
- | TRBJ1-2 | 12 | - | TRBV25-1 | TGTGCCAGCACCCACGGGAACTATGGCTACACCTTC | CASTHGNYGYTF
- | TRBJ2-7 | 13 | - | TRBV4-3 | TGCGCCAGCAGCCTGCGACTAGTCGGAGAGCAGTACTTC | CASSLRLVGEQYF
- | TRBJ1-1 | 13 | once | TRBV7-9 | TGTGCCAGCAGCTTAGACGGGGGTCCTGAAGCTTTCTTT | CASSLDGGPEAFF
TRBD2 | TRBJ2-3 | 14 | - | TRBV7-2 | TGTGCCAGCAGCTTACTCGGGACTATAGGTACGCAGTATTTT | CASSLLGTIGTQYF
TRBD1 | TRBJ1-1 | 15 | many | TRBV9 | TGTGCCAGCAGCCCAACACAGGGGGCAAGGACTGAAGCTTTCTTT | CASSPTQGARTEAFF
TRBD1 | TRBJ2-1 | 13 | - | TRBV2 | TGTGCCAGCAGTGGGACAGGGAACAATGAGCAGTTCTTC | CASSGTGNNEQFF
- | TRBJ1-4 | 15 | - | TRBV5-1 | TGCGCCAGCAGCCGGATAGGTGGTGTGAGGGAAAAACTGTTTTTT | CASSRIGGVREKLFF
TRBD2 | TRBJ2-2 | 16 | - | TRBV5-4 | TGTGCCAGCAGCTCGGGACTAGCGGGAGAGGTCGGGGAGCTGTTTTTT | CASSSGLAGEVGELFF
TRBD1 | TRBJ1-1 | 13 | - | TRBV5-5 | TGTGCCAGCAGTTCGGACAGGTCCACTGAAGCTTTCTTT | CASSSDRSTEAFF
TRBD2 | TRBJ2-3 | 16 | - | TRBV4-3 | TGCGCCAGCAGCCTCCGGGAGGGGCCCAGCACAGATACGCAGTATTTT | CASSLREGPSTDTQYF
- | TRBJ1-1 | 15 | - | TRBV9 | TGTGCCAGCAGCGTAGGGGAGGGGTCAGACACTGAAGCTTTCTTT | CASSVGEGSDTEAFF
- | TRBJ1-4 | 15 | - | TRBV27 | TGTGCCAGCAGTTTATCGGGGGGAAGGGGTGAAAAACTGTTTTTT | CASSLSGGRGEKLFF
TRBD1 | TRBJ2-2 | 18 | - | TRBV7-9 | TGTGCCAGCAGCTCGGGGGACAGGAGGACGGGGAACACCGGGGAGCTGTTTTTT | CASSSGDRRTGNTGELFF
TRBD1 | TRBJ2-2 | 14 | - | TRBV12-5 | TGTGCTAGTAGGGGGACAGGGATGGCCGGGGAGCTGTTTTTT | CASRGTGMAGELFF
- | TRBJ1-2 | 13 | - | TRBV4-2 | TGTGCCAGCAGCCAAACGTGGGCACAAGGCTACACCTTC | CASSQTWAQGYTF
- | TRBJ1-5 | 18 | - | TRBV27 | TGTGCCAGCAGTGTAGCGGGGGGGGCCAGCTATAGCAATCAGCCCCAGCATTTT | CASSVAGGASYSNQPQHF
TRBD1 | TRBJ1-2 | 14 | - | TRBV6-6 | TGTGCCAGCAGTTGGGACAGGACTAATTATGGCTACACCTTC | CASSWDRTNYGYTF
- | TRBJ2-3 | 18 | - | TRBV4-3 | TGCGCCAGCAGCCAAGACCCGGGGGGACAGGTGGTCACAGATACGCAGTATTTT | CASSQDPGGQVVTDTQYF
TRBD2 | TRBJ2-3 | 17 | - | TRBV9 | TGTGCCAGCAGCGTCGGACTAGCGGGAGGGGGAGCAGATACGCAGTATTTT | CASSVGLAGGGADTQYF